Listed below are T cell receptor beta chains from one sample, sequenced in a study of cytotoxic CD8 clonotypes in ibrutinib-treated CLL. Sequencing was performed with immunoSEQ multiplex PCR; in TCRdb, only in-frame clones are kept and a portion is missing. Here the sample spans around 91,000 clones, around 84% being singletons. The sample consisted of PBMCs, taken before ibrutinib treatment. The receptors here all came from a human donor with chronic lymphocytic leukemia. The CDR3 runs from the conserved cysteine through the conserved F or W. The D gene is left open where the match is weak. Clone size appears in some rows only: once, few, many, or a class for an expanded clone.

D gene,J gene,clone size,V gene,CDR3 protein,CDR3 DNA
TRBD2,TRBJ2-2,NA,TRBV19,CASKMVSEASGIPGELFF,TGTGCCAGTAAAATGGTAAGTGAGGCTAGCGGGATCCCCGGGGAGCTGTTTTTT
TRBD1,TRBJ2-5,NA,TRBV10-1,CASSEEGDSQEETQYF,TGCGCCAGCAGTGAGGAAGGGGACAGCCAAGAAGAGACCCAGTACTTC
NA,TRBJ1-3,NA,TRBV5-1,CASSPTPFSGNTIYF,TGCGCCAGCAGCCCAACACCTTTCTCTGGAAACACCATATATTTT
NA,TRBJ2-7,once,TRBV7-2,CASSLVSYEQYF,TGTGCCAGCAGCTTAGTGTCCTACGAGCAGTACTTC
NA,TRBJ2-1,NA,TRBV7-9,CASNKQNNEQFF,TGTGCCAGCAACAAACAGAACAATGAGCAGTTCTTC
NA,TRBJ2-2,NA,TRBV30,CAWSVALGTTGELFF,TGTGCCTGGAGTGTAGCCCTAGGGACCACCGGGGAGCTGTTTTTT
TRBD2,TRBJ2-7,few,TRBV6-5,CASGFSGTSSYEQYF,TGTGCCAGCGGATTTAGCGGGACGAGCTCCTACGAGCAGTACTTC
NA,TRBJ2-7,NA,TRBV5-8,CASSLEGVSSYEQYF,TGTGCCAGCAGCTTGGAAGGTGTCAGCAGCTACGAGCAGTACTTC
NA,TRBJ1-2,NA,TRBV14,CASSQDGRGFYGYTF,TGTGCCAGCAGCCAAGATGGTAGGGGATTCTATGGCTACACCTTC
NA,TRBJ2-1,NA,TRBV9,CASSVSGNGASYNEQFF,TGTGCCAGCAGCGTATCGGGGAACGGGGCGTCCTACAATGAGCAGTTCTTC
NA,TRBJ2-7,NA,TRBV28,CASSLGGFRYEQYF,TGTGCCAGCAGTTTAGGGGGGTTTAGGTACGAGCAGTACTTC
TRBD2,TRBJ2-2,NA,TRBV14,CASSPWTSGSAGELFF,TGTGCCAGCAGCCCGTGGACTAGCGGGTCCGCCGGGGAGCTGTTTTTT
NA,TRBJ2-7,NA,TRBV25-1,CASSELLAEKMRIYEQYF,TGTGCCAGCAGTGAATTGTTGGCAGAGAAGATGAGGATCTACGAGCAGTACTTC
NA,TRBJ1-4,medium-sized,TRBV6-5,CASSSSGEKLFF,TGTGCCAGCAGTTCCAGCGGTGAAAAACTGTTTTTT
TRBD2,TRBJ2-3,NA,TRBV2,CASSIHAELAGVDTQYF,TGTGCCAGCAGTATCCACGCCGAACTAGCGGGAGTGGATACGCAGTATTTT
NA,TRBJ1-5,few,TRBV10-3,CAISEEEGQIMGNQPQHF,TGTGCCATCAGTGAGGAGGAGGGCCAAATAATGGGCAATCAGCCCCAGCATTTT
NA,TRBJ1-1,NA,TRBV7-2,CASSLASPETEAFF,TGTGCCAGCAGCTTAGCAAGTCCGGAAACTGAAGCTTTCTTT
NA,TRBJ1-2,NA,TRBV7-2,CASSARGGANGYTF,TGTGCCAGCAGCGCTCGCGGGGGAGCGAATGGCTACACCTTC
NA,TRBJ2-2,few,TRBV5-1,CASSFGSSNTGELFF,TGCGCCAGCAGCTTTGGCAGTTCGAACACCGGGGAGCTGTTTTTT
TRBD2,TRBJ2-7,NA,TRBV5-1,CASSLGTSGRTAEQYF,TGCGCCAGCAGCTTAGGGACTAGCGGGAGAACGGCCGAGCAGTACTTC
NA,TRBJ1-1,NA,TRBV4-1,CASSQVLRSNTEAFF,TGCGCCAGCAGCCAAGTTCTGAGATCGAACACTGAAGCTTTCTTT
TRBD1,TRBJ1-3,NA,TRBV19,CASSTGEMGNTIYF,TGTGCCAGTTCCACAGGGGAAATGGGAAACACCATATATTTT
TRBD1,TRBJ2-7,NA,TRBV5-1,CASSLGGQAWVYEQYF,TGCGCCAGCAGCTTGGGGGGACAGGCTTGGGTTTACGAGCAGTACTTC
TRBD2,TRBJ2-2,NA,TRBV11-2,CASSLLSGGVTGELFF,TGTGCCAGCAGCTTACTTTCGGGAGGGGTCACCGGGGAGCTGTTTTTT
TRBD1,TRBJ1-1,NA,TRBV19,CASSIHRGMNTEAFF,TGTGCCAGTAGTATACACAGGGGTATGAACACTGAAGCTTTCTTT
TRBD2,TRBJ2-3,NA,TRBV4-2,CASSQDWLAEVTDTQYF,TGTGCCAGCAGCCAAGATTGGCTAGCGGAAGTTACAGATACGCAGTATTTT
NA,TRBJ2-7,NA,TRBV18,CASSPLRDGSEQYF,TGTGCCAGCTCACCACTGAGGGACGGTAGCGAGCAGTACTTC
NA,TRBJ2-2,NA,TRBV7-7,CASSSSRTGELFF,TGTGCCAGCAGCTCATCGAGAACCGGGGAGCTGTTTTTT
TRBD2,TRBJ2-7,NA,TRBV28,CASSLSGRESYEQYF,TGTGCCAGCAGTCTTAGCGGGAGAGAGTCCTACGAGCAGTACTTC
NA,TRBJ1-5,NA,TRBV27,CASSLLDGNQPQHF,TGTGCCAGCAGTTTGTTGGACGGGAATCAGCCCCAGCATTTT
NA,TRBJ1-1,NA,TRBV6-5,CASSTLQGGTEAFF,TGTGCCAGCAGTACCCTACAGGGAGGCACTGAAGCTTTCTTT
NA,TRBJ2-3,NA,TRBV5-4,CASGARAGTDTQYF,TGTGCCAGCGGGGCAAGGGCGGGGACAGATACGCAGTATTTT
NA,TRBJ2-3,NA,TRBV19,CASMTRSTDTQYF,TGTGCCAGTATGACTAGAAGCACAGATACGCAGTATTTT
NA,TRBJ1-1,NA,TRBV9,CASSGRQGGLNTEAFF,TGTGCCAGCAGCGGGCGCCAAGGGGGATTGAACACTGAAGCTTTCTTT
NA,TRBJ1-2,NA,TRBV6-5,CASSRQDGGYTF,TGTGCCAGCAGCCGACAGGACGGCGGCTACACCTTC
TRBD2,TRBJ2-7,once,TRBV4-2,CASSQESSGSSEQYF,TGTGCCAGCAGCCAAGAGTCTAGCGGGAGTTCCGAGCAGTACTTC
NA,TRBJ1-5,NA,TRBV2,CAIKRTDFSNQPQHF,TGTGCCATCAAGAGGACAGATTTTAGCAATCAGCCCCAGCATTTT